This T cell receptor beta chain was identified during a study of Graves' ophthalmopathy and Graves' hyperthyroidism. General study results and limits: Blood samples also showed most expanded thyroid clonotypes exceeding 0.001 frequency. Using a 13-signature model, the authors split ophthalmopathy from stable hyperthyroidism, with about 88% sensitivity and 70% to 83% specificity.

As the template, RNA transcripts were used to amplify TCR beta CDR3 regions. In the first round, RT-PCR was carried out with HTBI primers, and a multiplex PCR formed the second round. TCRdb reanalysed the multiplex PCR reads using MiXCR and keeps one entry per CDR3 protein. The repertoire holds a few hundred thousand distinct CDR3 sequences, with under 20% as singletons. The CDR3 has 20 residues. The V gene's germline CDR1 is MNHEY and CDR2 SVGEGT. The junction had 16 bases not matched to a gene; V was cut back by 0 bases and J by 2 bases. Note on this clonotype: Its antigen is undetermined.

Sequenced material: peripheral blood. The sequence was obtained from an adult man with Graves' ophthalmopathy. The chain combines TRBV6-2 or TRBV6-3 with TRBJ2-5, with 9 bases matching TRBD2. Here the CDR3 reads CASSYSQRSLAGSGQETQYF. The DNA of the CDR3 is TGTGCCAGCAGTTACTCGCAACGGAGTCTAGCGGGGTCAGGGCAAGAGACCCAGTACTTC.